These T cell receptor beta chains were read from a single sample in a study of CD8 T cells in Susac syndrome. TCRdb re-analysed the immunoSEQ multiplex PCR reads in MiXCR, keeping a single row per CDR3 protein. Of some 250,000 distinct CDR3 sequences in the sample, about 96% are singletons; the top ten hold under 0.12%. The sequencing sample was made of CD4+ T cells from PBMCs. The receptor source for this set is a human donor with Susac syndrome. Both conserved end residues are part of each CDR3. Each record gives: CDR3 DNA, CDR3 protein, clone size, V gene, D gene, J gene. The D gene is left open where the match is weak. Rows give clone size only sometimes, using once, few, many, or a class for an expanded clone.

CDR3nt: TGCAGCCCGAGGGACAGGGGGCCGGAGACCCAGTACTTC; CDR3aa: CSPRDRGPETQYF; abundance: -; v_gene: TRBV29-1; d_gene: TRBD1; j_gene: TRBJ2-5
CDR3nt: TGTGCCAGCAGTGTTCTGTCCTACGAGCAGTACTTC; CDR3aa: CASSVLSYEQYF; abundance: -; v_gene: TRBV2; d_gene: -; j_gene: TRBJ2-7
CDR3nt: TGCAGTGCTACGGGGACTAGCGGGAGGGGGGTATACAATGAGCAGTTCTTC; CDR3aa: CSATGTSGRGVYNEQFF; abundance: -; v_gene: TRBV20-1; d_gene: TRBD2; j_gene: TRBJ2-1
CDR3nt: TGCAGCCTGGAAGGGTTACCCAGCTCCTACAATGAGCAGTTCTTC; CDR3aa: CSLEGLPSSYNEQFF; abundance: -; v_gene: TRBV29-1; d_gene: -; j_gene: TRBJ2-1
CDR3nt: TGTGCCAGCAGCCAAGATCTCCGACGGCGCGGCCTCGAGAGCTCCTACAATGAGCAGTTCTTC; CDR3aa: CASSQDLRRRGLESSYNEQFF; abundance: -; v_gene: TRBV4-2; d_gene: -; j_gene: TRBJ2-1
CDR3nt: TGTGCCACCGGGACAGGGAGTACCGGGGAGCTGTTTTTT; CDR3aa: CATGTGSTGELFF; abundance: -; v_gene: TRBV19; d_gene: TRBD1; j_gene: TRBJ2-2
CDR3nt: TGTGCCTGGAGGATCAAACGAGAGCTAGCGGCCACAGATACGCAGTATTTT; CDR3aa: CAWRIKRELAATDTQYF; abundance: -; v_gene: TRBV30; d_gene: TRBD2; j_gene: TRBJ2-3
CDR3nt: TGTGCCAGCAGTTCAATCGGGACAGGGCCTTCGGATACGCAGTATTTT; CDR3aa: CASSSIGTGPSDTQYF; abundance: -; v_gene: TRBV28; d_gene: TRBD1; j_gene: TRBJ2-3
CDR3nt: TGTGCCAGCTCACCACCGTCGGGAGAGACCCAGTACTTC; CDR3aa: CASSPPSGETQYF; abundance: few; v_gene: TRBV18; d_gene: -; j_gene: TRBJ2-5
CDR3nt: TGCAGTGCCCCACCAGTGGGGTGGGAGATATATGGCTACACCTTC; CDR3aa: CSAPPVGWEIYGYTF; abundance: -; v_gene: TRBV20-1; d_gene: -; j_gene: TRBJ1-2
CDR3nt: TGTGCCAGCGGTGGCGCACGATCCTATGGCTACACCTTC; CDR3aa: CASGGARSYGYTF; abundance: -; v_gene: TRBV3-1; d_gene: -; j_gene: TRBJ1-2